This T cell receptor (beta chain) was sequenced during a study of blood T cell dynamics during melanoma immunotherapy. DNA loading was fixed at 350 to 450 ng for all bulk PBMC samples. Clones were read by immunoSEQ multiplex PCR, and TCRdb kept only the in-frame ones, dropping some. The repertoire holds about 15,000 clones, with approximately 90% as singletons. Specified time point: week 3, after first cycle of checkpoint inhibitor. One draw preceded checkpoint blockade; another followed its first cycle at week 3. Disease control meant complete response, partial response or stable disease at 12 weeks. The germline V gene encodes CDR1 MNHNS and CDR2 SASEGT. CDR3 length equals 13 residues. J lost 3 bases, V lost 8 bases, and 6 bases had no gene match. Comment on this clone: Its matching antigen is unknown.

General observations from the study: PBMC repertoires of eventual disease-control patients split at W3 into clonality or diversity gains.

The chain is built from TRBV6-1 and TRBJ1-2, with 7 bases lining up with TRBD1. The specimen comprised blood, sampled from a patient treated with checkpoint blockade. This TCR was sampled from a human donor with melanoma. The CDR3 region is CASVPGGDYGYTF. The CDR3 nucleotides read TGTGCCAGCGTGCCAGGGGGTGACTATGGCTACACCTTC.